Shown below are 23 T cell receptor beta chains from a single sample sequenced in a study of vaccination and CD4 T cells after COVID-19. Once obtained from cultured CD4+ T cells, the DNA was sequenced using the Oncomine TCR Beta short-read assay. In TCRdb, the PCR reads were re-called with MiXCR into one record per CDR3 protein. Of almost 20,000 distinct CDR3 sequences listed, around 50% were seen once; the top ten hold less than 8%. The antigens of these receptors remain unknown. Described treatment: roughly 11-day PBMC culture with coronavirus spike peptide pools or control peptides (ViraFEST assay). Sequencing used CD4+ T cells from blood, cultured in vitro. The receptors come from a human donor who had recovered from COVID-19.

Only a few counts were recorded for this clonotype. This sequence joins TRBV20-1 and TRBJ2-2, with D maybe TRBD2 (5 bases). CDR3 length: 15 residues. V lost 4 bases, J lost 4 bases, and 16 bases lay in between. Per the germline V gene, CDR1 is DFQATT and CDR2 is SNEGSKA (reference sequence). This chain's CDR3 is CSAIEGWPGTGELFF. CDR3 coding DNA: TGCAGTGCTATCGAGGGATGGCCGGGCACCGGGGAGCTGTTTTTT.

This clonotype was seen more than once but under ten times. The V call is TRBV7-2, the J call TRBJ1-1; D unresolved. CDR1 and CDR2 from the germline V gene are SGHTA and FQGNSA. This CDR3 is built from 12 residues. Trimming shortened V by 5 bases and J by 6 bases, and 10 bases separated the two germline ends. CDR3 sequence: CASSPAGAEAFF. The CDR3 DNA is TGTGCCAGCAGCCCGGCTGGCGCTGAAGCTTTCTTT.

The DNA for the CDR3 is TGCAGTGCTAGGAAGGGACTTGGGCAAGATACGCAGTATTTT. Amino acids: CSARKGLGQDTQYF. The rearrangement links TRBV20-1 to TRBJ2-3; D may be TRBD2 (6 bases). From germline, CDR1 is DFQATT and CDR2 SNEGSKA (reference sequence). The V gene lost 3 bases and the J gene lost 5 bases, with 15 bases spanning the gap. The CDR3 is 14 amino acids.

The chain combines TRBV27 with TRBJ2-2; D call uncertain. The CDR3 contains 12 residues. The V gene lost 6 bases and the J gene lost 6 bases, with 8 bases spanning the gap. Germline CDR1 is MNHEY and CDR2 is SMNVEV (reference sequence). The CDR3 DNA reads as TGTGCCAGCAGCCACATATCCGGGGAGCTGTTTTTT. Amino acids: CASSHISGELFF.

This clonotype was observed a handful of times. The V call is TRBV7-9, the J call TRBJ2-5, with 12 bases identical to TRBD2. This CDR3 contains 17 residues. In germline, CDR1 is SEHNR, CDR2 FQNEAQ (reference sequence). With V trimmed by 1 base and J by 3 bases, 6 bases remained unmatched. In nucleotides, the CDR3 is TGTGCCAGCAGCTTAGTAACTAGCGGGAGGAGTAAAGAGACCCAGTACTTC. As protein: CASSLVTSGRSKETQYF.

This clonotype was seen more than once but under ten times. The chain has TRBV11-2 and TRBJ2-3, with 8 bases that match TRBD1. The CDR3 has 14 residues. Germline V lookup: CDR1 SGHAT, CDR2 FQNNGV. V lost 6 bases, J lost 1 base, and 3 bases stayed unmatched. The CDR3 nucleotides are TGTGCCAGCAGGGCAGGGGGCCGCACAGATACGCAGTATTTT. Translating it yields CASRAGGRTDTQYF.

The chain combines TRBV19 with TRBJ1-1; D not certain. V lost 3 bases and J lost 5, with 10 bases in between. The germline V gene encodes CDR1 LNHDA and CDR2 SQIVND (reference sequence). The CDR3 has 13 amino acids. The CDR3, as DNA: TGTGCCAGTAGTATGCGGAGGGATACTGAAGCTTTCTTT. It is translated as CASSMRRDTEAFF.

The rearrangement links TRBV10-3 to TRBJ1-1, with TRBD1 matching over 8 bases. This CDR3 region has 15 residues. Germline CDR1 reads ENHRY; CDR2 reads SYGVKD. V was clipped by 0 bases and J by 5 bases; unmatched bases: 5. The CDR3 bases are TGTGCCATCAGTGAGTCAGGACAGGGTCGGACTGAAGCTTTCTTT. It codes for CAISESGQGRTEAFF.

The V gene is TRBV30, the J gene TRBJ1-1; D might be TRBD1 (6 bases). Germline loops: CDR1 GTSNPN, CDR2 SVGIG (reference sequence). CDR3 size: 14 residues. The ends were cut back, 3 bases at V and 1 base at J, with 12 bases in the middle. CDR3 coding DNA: TGTGCCTGGAGAGGGGGATTCTCGAACACTGAAGCTTTCTTT. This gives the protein CAWRGGFSNTEAFF.

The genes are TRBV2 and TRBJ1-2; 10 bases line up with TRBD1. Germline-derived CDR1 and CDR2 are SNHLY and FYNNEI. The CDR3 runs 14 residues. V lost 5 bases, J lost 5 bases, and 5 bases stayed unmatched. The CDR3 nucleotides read TGTGCCAGCAGTCGGGACAGGGGCCTTTATGGCTACACCTTC. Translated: CASSRDRGLYGYTF.

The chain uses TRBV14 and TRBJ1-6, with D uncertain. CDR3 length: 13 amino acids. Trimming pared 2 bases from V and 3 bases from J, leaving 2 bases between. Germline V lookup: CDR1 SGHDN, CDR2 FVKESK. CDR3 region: CASSQHYNSPLHF. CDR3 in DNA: TGTGCCAGCAGCCAACACTATAATTCACCCCTCCACTTT. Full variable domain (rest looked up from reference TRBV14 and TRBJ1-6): EAGVTQFPSHSVIEKGQTVTLRCDPISGHDNLYWYRRVMGKEIKFLLHFVKESKQDESGMPNNRFLAERTGGTYSTLKVQPAELEDSGVYFCASSQHYNSPLHFGNGTRLTVT.

The CDR3 nucleotides read TGTGCCTGGAGTGTGGGACTAGCGGGAGAGACCCAGTACTTC. Its translation: CAWSVGLAGETQYF. The V call is TRBV30, the J call TRBJ2-5; 12 positions match TRBD2. Germline CDR1 is GTSNPN and CDR2 is SVGIG (reference sequence). The CDR3 totals 14 residues. After removal of 0 bases from V and 4 bases from J, the junction contained 0 bases not matched to a gene.

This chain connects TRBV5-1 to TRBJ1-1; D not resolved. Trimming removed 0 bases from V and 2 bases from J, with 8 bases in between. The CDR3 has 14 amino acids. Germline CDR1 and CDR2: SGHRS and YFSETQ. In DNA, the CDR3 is TGCGCCAGCAGCTTGGAACGGGGTAACACTGAAGCTTTCTTT. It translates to CASSLERGNTEAFF.

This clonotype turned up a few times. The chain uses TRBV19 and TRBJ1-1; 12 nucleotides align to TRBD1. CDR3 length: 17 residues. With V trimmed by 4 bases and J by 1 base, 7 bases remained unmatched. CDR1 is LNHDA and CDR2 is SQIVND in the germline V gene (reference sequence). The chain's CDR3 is CASSRGTGGAGNTEAFF. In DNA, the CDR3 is TGTGCCAGTAGTAGGGGGACAGGGGGCGCGGGGAACACTGAAGCTTTCTTT.

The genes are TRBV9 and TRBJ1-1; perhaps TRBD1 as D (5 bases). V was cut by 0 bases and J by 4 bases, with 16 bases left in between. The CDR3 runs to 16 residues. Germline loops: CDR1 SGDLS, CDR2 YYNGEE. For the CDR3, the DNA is TGTGCCAGCAGCGTAGGCGCCCCCTCGAGGGGCACTGAAGCTTTCTTT. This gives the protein CASSVGAPSRGTEAFF.

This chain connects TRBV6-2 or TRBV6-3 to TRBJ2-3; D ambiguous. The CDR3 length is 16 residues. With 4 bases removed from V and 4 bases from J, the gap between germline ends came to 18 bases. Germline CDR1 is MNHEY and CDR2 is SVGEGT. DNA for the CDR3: TGTGCCAGCAGTTCCCGGTCAGGTGTCCTCCCAGATACGCAGTATTTT. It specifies CASSSRSGVLPDTQYF.

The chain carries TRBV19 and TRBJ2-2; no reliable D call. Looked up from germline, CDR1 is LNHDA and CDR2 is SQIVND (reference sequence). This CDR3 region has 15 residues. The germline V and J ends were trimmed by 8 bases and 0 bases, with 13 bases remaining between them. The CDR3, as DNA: TGTGCCAGTGTAGGGTGGGGTACGAACACCGGGGAGCTGTTTTTT. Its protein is CASVGWGTNTGELFF.

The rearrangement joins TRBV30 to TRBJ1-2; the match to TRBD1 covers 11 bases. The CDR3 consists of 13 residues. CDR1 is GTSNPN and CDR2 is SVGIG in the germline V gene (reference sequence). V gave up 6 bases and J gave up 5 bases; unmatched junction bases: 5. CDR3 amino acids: CACGTGGKYGYTF. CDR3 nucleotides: TGTGCCTGTGGGACAGGGGGTAAATATGGCTACACCTTC.

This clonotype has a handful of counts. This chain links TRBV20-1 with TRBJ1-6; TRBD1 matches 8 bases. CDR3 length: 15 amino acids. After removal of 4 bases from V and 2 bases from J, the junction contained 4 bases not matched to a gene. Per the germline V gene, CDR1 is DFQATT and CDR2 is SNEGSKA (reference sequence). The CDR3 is CSAKDRDTYNSPLHF. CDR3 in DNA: TGCAGTGCTAAGGACAGGGACACCTATAATTCACCCCTCCACTTT.

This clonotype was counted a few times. The CDR3 nucleotides read TGTGCCAGCAGCTTAACGGACTCCAATCAGCCCCAGCATTTT. It is translated as CASSLTDSNQPQHF. The chain employs TRBV7-9 and TRBJ1-5; D uncertain. The CDR3 extends over 14 amino acids. The germline V and J ends were trimmed by 2 bases and 3 bases, with 8 bases remaining between them. Germline CDR1 is SEHNR and CDR2 is FQNEAQ (reference sequence).

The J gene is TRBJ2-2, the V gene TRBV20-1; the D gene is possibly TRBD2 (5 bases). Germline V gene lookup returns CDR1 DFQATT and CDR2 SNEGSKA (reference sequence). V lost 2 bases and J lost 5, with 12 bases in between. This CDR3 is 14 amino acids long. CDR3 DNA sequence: TGCAGTGCTAGAAAAGCGGCCGGTACCGGGGAGCTGTTTTTT. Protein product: CSARKAAGTGELFF.

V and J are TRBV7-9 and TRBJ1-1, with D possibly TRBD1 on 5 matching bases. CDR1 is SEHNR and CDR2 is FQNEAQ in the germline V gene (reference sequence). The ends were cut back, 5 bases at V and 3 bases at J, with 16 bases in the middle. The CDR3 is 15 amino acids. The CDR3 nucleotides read TGTGCCAGCAGCCCGCCTTTGGGGGACCACACTGAAGCTTTCTTT. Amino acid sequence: CASSPPLGDHTEAFF.

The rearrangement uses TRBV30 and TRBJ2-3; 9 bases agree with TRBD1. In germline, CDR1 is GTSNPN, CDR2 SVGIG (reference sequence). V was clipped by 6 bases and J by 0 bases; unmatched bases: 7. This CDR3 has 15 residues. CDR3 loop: CACQQGATSTDTQYF. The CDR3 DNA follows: TGTGCCTGTCAACAGGGGGCGACTAGCACAGATACGCAGTATTTT.